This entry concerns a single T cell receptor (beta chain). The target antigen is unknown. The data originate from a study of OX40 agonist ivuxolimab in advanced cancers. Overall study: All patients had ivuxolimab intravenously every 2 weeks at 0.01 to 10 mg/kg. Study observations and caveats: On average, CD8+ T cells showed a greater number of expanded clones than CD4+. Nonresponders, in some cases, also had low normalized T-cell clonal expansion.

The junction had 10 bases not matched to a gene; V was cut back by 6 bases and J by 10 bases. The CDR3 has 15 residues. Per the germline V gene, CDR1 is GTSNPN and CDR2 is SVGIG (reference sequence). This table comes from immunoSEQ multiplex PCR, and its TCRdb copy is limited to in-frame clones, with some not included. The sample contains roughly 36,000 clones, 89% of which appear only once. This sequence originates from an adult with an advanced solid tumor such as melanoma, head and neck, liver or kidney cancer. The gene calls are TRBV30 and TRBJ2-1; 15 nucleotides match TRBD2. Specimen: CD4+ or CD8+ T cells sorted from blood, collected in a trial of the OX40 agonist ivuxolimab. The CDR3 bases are TGTGCCTGCGCCCCGGGACTAGCGGGAGGTGGAGAGCAGTTCTTC. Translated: CACAPGLAGGGEQFF. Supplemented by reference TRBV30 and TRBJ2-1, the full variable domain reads SQTIHQWPATLVQPVGSPLSLECTVEGTSNPNLYWYRQAAGRGLQLLFYSVGIGQISSEVPQNLSASRPQDRQFILSSKKLLLSDSGFYLCACAPGLAGGGEQFFGPGTRLTVL.